This entry lists 23 T cell receptor beta chains sequenced from one sample in a study of blood T cell repertoires in COVID-19. Produced via immunoSEQ multiplex PCR; TCRdb's table is partial and in-frame only. The sample gives 200,000 to 250,000 clones, 65% to 85% of which show up once; 4.3% is in the top ten. What was sequenced was PBMCs or T cells enriched from blood (not recorded which). The receptors stem from a man under 40 with acute COVID-19.

The chain combines TRBV2 with TRBJ1-2; 7 bases match TRBD1. There are 14 residues in the CDR3. V shed 6 bases, J shed 6 bases, and the junction held 10 bases outside the gene matches. CDR1 and CDR2 from the germline V gene are SNHLY and FYNNEI. CDR3: CASRSGGSLDGYTF. The CDR3 DNA sequence: TGTGCCAGCAGGTCAGGGGGATCTTTAGATGGCTACACCTTC.

The chain links TRBV6-2 or TRBV6-3 to TRBJ1-5; 10 bases fit TRBD1. The CDR3 length is 20 residues. The V and J ends lost 5 bases and 4 bases, in that order; junction bases with no gene match: 20. Germline CDR1 and CDR2: MNHEY and SVGEGT. This chain's CDR3 is CASSHPKGQGGIVANQPQHF. DNA of the CDR3: TGTGCCAGCAGTCACCCCAAAGGACAGGGGGGAATCGTTGCTAATCAGCCCCAGCATTTT.

The chain couples TRBV6-4 to TRBJ1-6, with 7 bases that match TRBD1. J gave up 3 bases and V 3 bases, and 5 bases lay outside the gene matches. Germline CDR1 is MRHNA and CDR2 is SNTAGT. The CDR3 consists of 16 residues. The CDR3 sequence: CASSERQGIYNSPLHF. The CDR3 nucleotides are TGTGCCAGCAGTGAACGACAGGGTATCTATAATTCACCCCTCCACTTT.

The chain joins TRBV19 to TRBJ2-7, with TRBD2 as a possible D gene (6 bases). CDR1 and CDR2 (germline): LNHDA, SQIVND (reference sequence). The CDR3 has 14 amino acids. V was cut by 5 bases and J by 0 bases, with 11 bases left in between. The DNA for the CDR3 is TGTGCCAGTAGTCAGGTCGGGAGCTCCTACGAGCAGTACTTC. Its protein is CASSQVGSSYEQYF.

A few counts support this clone. The V call is TRBV7-9, the J call TRBJ1-1; the match to TRBD1 covers 7 bases. The CDR3 contains 14 residues. Per the germline V gene, CDR1 is SEHNR and CDR2 is FQNEAQ (reference sequence). V was clipped by 2 bases and J by 5 bases; unmatched bases: 5. The CDR3 DNA reads as TGTGCCAGCAGCTTAAGCATCAGGGGGACTGAAGCTTTCTTT. It specifies CASSLSIRGTEAFF.

DNA of the CDR3: TGTGCCAGCAGCCCGGGGAGCCGGGGGTTATACGAGCAGTACTTC. Residues: CASSPGSRGLYEQYF. The gene calls are TRBV5-4 and TRBJ2-7; a weak D match, TRBD2 (6 bases). V lost 4 bases to trimming and J lost 4 bases, with 18 bases between them. The CDR3 covers 15 residues. Germline V gene lookup returns CDR1 SGHNT and CDR2 YYREEE (reference sequence). Drawing the rest from reference TRBV5-4 and TRBJ2-7, the complete variable domain is ETGVTQSPTHLIKTRGQQVTLRCSSQSGHNTVSWYQQALGQGPQFIFQYYREEENGRGNFPPRFSGLQFPNYSSELNVNALELDDSALYLCASSPGSRGLYEQYFGPGTRLTVT.

The genes are TRBV12-3 or TRBV12-4 and TRBJ1-1, with 7 bases fitting TRBD1. The V and J ends lost 8 bases and 5 bases, in that order; junction bases with no gene match: 8. The length of the CDR3 is 13 residues. CDR3 sequence (DNA): TGTGCCAGCTCAACGACAGGGAGGACTGAAGCTTTCTTT. It translates to CASSTTGRTEAFF.

The chain employs TRBV9 and TRBJ1-1; D uncertain. The CDR3 is 14 amino acids. Germline CDR1 is SGDLS and CDR2 is YYNGEE. The V end lost 4 bases, the J end lost 0 bases, and 10 bases lay between the germline ends. The CDR3 sequence is CASSQVPLNTEAFF. For the CDR3, the DNA is TGTGCCAGCAGCCAGGTTCCCTTGAACACTGAAGCTTTCTTT.

The chain uses TRBV18 and TRBJ2-7; 8 bases fit TRBD2. The CDR3 is 17 amino acids. The germline CDR1 and CDR2 sequences are KGHSH and LQKENI. J was trimmed by 2 bases and V by 3 bases; bases with no gene match: 12. CDR3 bases: TGTGCCAGCTCACCTAGTGTCGACCAGCGGGGGACCTACGAGCAGTACTTC. Its translation: CASSPSVDQRGTYEQYF.

This sequence joins TRBV5-4 and TRBJ2-3; 11 positions match TRBD2. CDR1 and CDR2 (germline): SGHNT, YYREEE (reference sequence). Trimming took 1 base from V and 11 from J; bases not matched to a gene: 3. There are 13 residues in the CDR3. Here the CDR3 reads CASSLTSGGGQYF. CDR3 sequence (DNA): TGTGCCAGCAGCTTGACTAGCGGGGGAGGGCAGTATTTT.

V and J are TRBV28 and TRBJ1-5; the match to TRBD1 covers 10 bases. V lost 4 bases, J lost 2 bases, and 5 bases stayed unmatched. Germline lookup yields CDR1 MDHEN and CDR2 SYDVKM. This CDR3 region has 16 residues. DNA for the CDR3: TGTGCCAGCAGTTGGAGCGGGACAGGGGGCAATCAGCCCCAGCATTTT. It specifies CASSWSGTGGNQPQHF.

This chain connects TRBV30 to TRBJ2-1; 8 bases align to TRBD1. J gave up 6 bases and V 3 bases, and 13 bases lay outside the gene matches. Per the germline V gene, CDR1 is GTSNPN and CDR2 is SVGIG (reference sequence). CDR3 length: 16 amino acids. CDR3 sequence (DNA): TGTGCCTGGAGGGACGCCCGGGACAGGTTTTTCAATGAGCAGTTCTTC. Amino acids: CAWRDARDRFFNEQFF.

Comment on this clone: A junction boundary mismatches the germline segment, possibly from a read error. The V gene is TRBV19, the J gene TRBJ1-4, with D maybe TRBD1 (6 bases). Germline V CDR1 and CDR2: LNHDA, SQIVND (reference sequence). CDR3 size: 16 residues. For the CDR3, the DNA is TGTGCCAGTAGGATAGGACAGTCTACGAATAATGAAAAACTGTTTTTT. It codes for CASRIGQSTNNEKLFF.

This sequence joins TRBV3-1 (or the pseudogene TRBV3-2) and TRBJ2-7, with no clear D. Trimming left V 0 bases short and J 0 bases short, with 9 bases between. There are 15 residues in the CDR3. Germline assignment: CDR1 LGHDT and CDR2 YNNKEL (reference sequence). The CDR3 is CASSQENTFSYEQYF. CDR3 nucleotides: TGTGCCAGCAGCCAAGAGAACACGTTCTCCTACGAGCAGTACTTC.

The sample holds a few counts of this clone. The chain has TRBV7-9 and TRBJ1-5; 8 bases line up with TRBD1. This CDR3 region has 14 residues. V dropped 5 bases and J dropped 3; count of bases not matched to a gene: 3. In germline, CDR1 is SEHNR, CDR2 FQNEAQ (reference sequence). For the CDR3, the DNA is TGTGCCAGCAGCGCGACAGGGGCCAATCAGCCCCAGCATTTT. Encoded protein: CASSATGANQPQHF.

The rearrangement uses TRBV5-1 and TRBJ2-1, with 11 bases lining up with TRBD2. The ends lost 4 bases at V and 6 bases at J; junction bases unmatched: 6. The CDR3 spans 15 residues. Germline lookup yields CDR1 SGHRS and CDR2 YFSETQ. The CDR3, as DNA: TGCGCCAGCAGCGGCCCTAGCGGGGGGTCCAATGAGCAGTTCTTC. Translated: CASSGPSGGSNEQFF.

This clone was counted between two and nine times. The gene calls are TRBV7-2 and TRBJ1-4; unclear D gene. Germline V gives CDR1 SGHTA, CDR2 FQGNSA. The CDR3 is made up of 14 amino acids. V dropped 1 base and J dropped 7 bases, with 10 bases sitting between them. CDR3 sequence reads: CASSLVAGSEKLFF. In DNA, the CDR3 is TGTGCCAGCAGCTTAGTGGCAGGTAGTGAAAAACTGTTTTTT.

The V call is TRBV3-1 (or the pseudogene TRBV3-2), the J call TRBJ2-7; D uncertain. Germline CDR1 reads LGHDT; CDR2 reads YNNKEL (reference sequence). The CDR3 totals 15 residues. V lost 0 bases and J lost 7, with 16 bases in between. CDR3 coding DNA: TGTGCCAGCAGCCAAGAAATAGTATCTCCGTGGGAGCAGTACTTC. Residues: CASSQEIVSPWEQYF.

This chain links TRBV20-1 with TRBJ2-5; perhaps TRBD2 as D (6 bases). The germline gives CDR1 DFQATT, CDR2 SNEGSKA (reference sequence). CDR3 length equals 11 residues. V lost 7 bases and J lost 2, with 8 bases in between. The CDR3 bases are TGCAGTGGGGGGAGGCAAGAGACCCAGTACTTC. Translated, it gives CSGGRQETQYF.

The chain uses TRBV18 and TRBJ1-5, with TRBD1 matching over 8 bases. Trimming took 4 bases from V and 5 from J; bases not matched to a gene: 7. CDR1 and CDR2 (germline): KGHSH, LQKENI. The length of the CDR3 is 15 residues. CDR3 nucleotides: TGTGCCAGCTCACTCCAGGGGGCCTCAGATCAGCCCCAGCATTTT. Translated, it gives CASSLQGASDQPQHF.

This rearrangement joins TRBV28 to TRBJ1-1; no clear D. CDR1 is MDHEN, CDR2 SYDVKM, per germline. The CDR3 is made up of 12 amino acids. The V and J ends lost 1 base and 11 bases respectively, with 11 bases between them. The CDR3 DNA reads TGTGCCAGCAGTTTATCGCTCCTCAGGGCTTTCTTT. It is translated as CASSLSLLRAFF.

This sequence joins TRBV19 and TRBJ1-1, with D uncertain. CDR3 length: 13 amino acids. Trimming removed 9 bases from V and 3 bases from J, with 14 bases in between. The germline V gene has CDR1 LNHDA and CDR2 SQIVND (reference sequence). The CDR3 coding sequence is TGTGCCAGCTTACTAAGCGGGGACACTGAAGCTTTCTTT. It codes for CASLLSGDTEAFF.

The chain has TRBV6-5 and TRBJ2-4, with TRBD1 as a possible D gene (6 bases). Germline CDR1 reads MNHEY; CDR2 reads SVGAGI. CDR3 length: 16 amino acids. V was pared by 0 bases and J by 3 bases, with 12 bases between. The CDR3 DNA reads as TGTGCCAGCAGTTACTCGAACAGGGTAGTCAAAAACATTCAGTACTTC. Translating it yields CASSYSNRVVKNIQYF.